These 9 T cell receptor beta chains were sequenced from one sample in a study of blood T cell repertoires in COVID-19. TCRdb keeps only in-frame clones here, not all; method: immunoSEQ multiplex PCR. The table includes about 410,000 clones, about 88% detected once. Sequencing was performed on peripheral blood. The source is a woman in her thirties or forties with COVID-19, enrolled during active disease.

V is TRBV4-3 and J is TRBJ1-2, with TRBD1 matching 7 bases. CDR3 length: 14 residues. V gave up 0 bases and J gave up 8 bases; unmatched junction bases: 6. CDR1 and CDR2 from the germline V gene are LGHNA and YSLEER. This CDR3 reads CASSQDDRVGGYTF. CDR3 nucleotide sequence: TGCGCCAGCAGCCAAGACGACAGGGTGGGAGGCTACACCTTC.

The chain combines TRBV7-2 with TRBJ1-5, with D possibly TRBD1 on 5 matching bases. The CDR3 is made up of 15 amino acids. Trimming stripped 1 base from V and 1 base from J, with 8 bases between. In germline, CDR1 is SGHTA, CDR2 FQGNSA. The CDR3 nucleotides read TGTGCCAGCAGCTTAGTCGGGGGGAGCAATCAGCCCCAGCATTTT. This sequence encodes CASSLVGGSNQPQHF. The variable domain in full, completed from reference TRBV7-2 and TRBJ1-5, reads GAGVSQSPSNKVTEKGKDVELRCDPISGHTALYWYRQSLGQGLEFLIYFQGNSAPDKSGLPSDRFSAERTGGSVSTLTIQRTQQEDSAVYLCASSLVGGSNQPQHFGDGTRLSIL.

J is TRBJ2-3 and V is TRBV6-5; TRBD2 aligns across 9 bases. V gave up 6 bases and J gave up 2 bases; unmatched junction bases: 6. CDR3 length equals 15 residues. Germline CDR1 is MNHEY and CDR2 is SVGAGI. CDR3 residues: CASSRSGGNTDTQYF. CDR3 coding DNA: TGTGCCAGCAGCCGTAGCGGGGGTAACACAGATACGCAGTATTTT.

This clone was detected only once. This chain connects TRBV7-2 to TRBJ1-6; D possibly corresponds to TRBD1 (5 bases). This CDR3 comprises 15 residues. Germline loops: CDR1 SGHTA, CDR2 FQGNSA. Between the trimmed V and J ends, which lost 3 bases and 10 bases, there was a span of 16 bases. CDR3 protein: CASSFAAEWGSPLHF. The CDR3 nucleotides are TGTGCCAGCAGCTTTGCTGCGGAGTGGGGCTCACCCCTCCACTTT.

This clone came up a few times. This CDR3 is also generated by other DNA sequences in the sample. V gene TRBV7-9 combines with J gene TRBJ2-5, with D perhaps TRBD1 (5 bases). V lost 2 bases, J lost 1 base, and 8 bases lay in between. The CDR3 is made up of 14 amino acids. Germline CDR1 is SEHNR and CDR2 is FQNEAQ (reference sequence). The CDR3 bases are TGTGCCAGCAGCTTAACAGGCGTCCAAGAGACCCAGTACTTC. The encoded protein is CASSLTGVQETQYF.

The chain has TRBV9 and TRBJ2-3; possible D gene TRBD2, 5 bases. Trimming removed 3 bases from V and 0 bases from J, with 11 bases in between. The CDR3 extends over 15 amino acids. Germline V gives CDR1 SGDLS, CDR2 YYNGEE. CDR3 coding DNA: TGTGCCAGCAGCGAACAGCTAGCTAGCACAGATACGCAGTATTTT. It encodes CASSEQLASTDTQYF.

V gene TRBV18 combines with J gene TRBJ2-1; D uncertain. With 2 bases removed from V and 7 bases from J, the gap between germline ends came to 12 bases. CDR1 and CDR2 from the germline V gene are KGHSH and LQKENI. The CDR3 totals 14 residues. The CDR3 region is CASSPLGSKNEQFF. DNA for the CDR3: TGTGCCAGCTCACCATTGGGCAGTAAGAATGAGCAGTTCTTC.

The rearrangement uses TRBV27 and TRBJ2-7, with 10 nucleotides matching TRBD2. The CDR3 totals 15 residues. Trimming removed 5 bases from V and 1 base from J; junction bases left unmatched: 5. Germline lookup yields CDR1 MNHEY and CDR2 SMNVEV (reference sequence). CDR3 DNA: TGTGCCAGCAGTGCACTAGCGGGGAAGTCCTACGAGCAGTACTTC. It encodes CASSALAGKSYEQYF.

J is TRBJ1-1 and V is TRBV6-1, with D unresolved. The ends were cut back, 0 bases at V and 6 bases at J, with 5 bases in the middle. The CDR3 has 12 residues. The germline V gene encodes CDR1 MNHNS and CDR2 SASEGT. CDR3 residues: CASSEAGAEAFF. In DNA, the CDR3 is TGTGCCAGCAGTGAAGCCGGGGCTGAAGCTTTCTTT.